Given below is one T cell receptor (beta chain) in context. Its antigen is unidentified. The CDR3 spans 17 residues. The data are from a study of post-analysis software for immune sequencing data. General study results and limits: Among multiple sclerosis patients, normalized Chao1 diversity was significantly below that of controls. F measure grouped same-batch samples tightly together. About five TRBV segments appeared more often in patients than in controls, and TRBV5-6, TRBV5-1 and TRBV20-1 were among these.

TCR beta cDNA libraries included unique molecular identifiers. A population of about 0.95 to 10 million T cells gave rise to around 480,000 cDNA molecules. Each CDR3 protein is one row after TCRdb ran MiXCR on the PCR reads. In the table there are approximately 730,000 distinct CDR3 sequences, roughly 50% of which are singletons. J is TRBJ2-4 and V is TRBV21-1; the table calls TRBD1, which could not be checked here. TRBV21-1 is a known pseudogene. The origin of this receptor is a girl aged 5-17 years with multiple sclerosis. Specimen: blood. The CDR3 protein is CASSKVPARLAKNIQYF. CDR3 DNA: TGTGCCAGCAGCAAAGTCCCGGCAAGACTAGCCAAAAACATTCAGTACTTC.